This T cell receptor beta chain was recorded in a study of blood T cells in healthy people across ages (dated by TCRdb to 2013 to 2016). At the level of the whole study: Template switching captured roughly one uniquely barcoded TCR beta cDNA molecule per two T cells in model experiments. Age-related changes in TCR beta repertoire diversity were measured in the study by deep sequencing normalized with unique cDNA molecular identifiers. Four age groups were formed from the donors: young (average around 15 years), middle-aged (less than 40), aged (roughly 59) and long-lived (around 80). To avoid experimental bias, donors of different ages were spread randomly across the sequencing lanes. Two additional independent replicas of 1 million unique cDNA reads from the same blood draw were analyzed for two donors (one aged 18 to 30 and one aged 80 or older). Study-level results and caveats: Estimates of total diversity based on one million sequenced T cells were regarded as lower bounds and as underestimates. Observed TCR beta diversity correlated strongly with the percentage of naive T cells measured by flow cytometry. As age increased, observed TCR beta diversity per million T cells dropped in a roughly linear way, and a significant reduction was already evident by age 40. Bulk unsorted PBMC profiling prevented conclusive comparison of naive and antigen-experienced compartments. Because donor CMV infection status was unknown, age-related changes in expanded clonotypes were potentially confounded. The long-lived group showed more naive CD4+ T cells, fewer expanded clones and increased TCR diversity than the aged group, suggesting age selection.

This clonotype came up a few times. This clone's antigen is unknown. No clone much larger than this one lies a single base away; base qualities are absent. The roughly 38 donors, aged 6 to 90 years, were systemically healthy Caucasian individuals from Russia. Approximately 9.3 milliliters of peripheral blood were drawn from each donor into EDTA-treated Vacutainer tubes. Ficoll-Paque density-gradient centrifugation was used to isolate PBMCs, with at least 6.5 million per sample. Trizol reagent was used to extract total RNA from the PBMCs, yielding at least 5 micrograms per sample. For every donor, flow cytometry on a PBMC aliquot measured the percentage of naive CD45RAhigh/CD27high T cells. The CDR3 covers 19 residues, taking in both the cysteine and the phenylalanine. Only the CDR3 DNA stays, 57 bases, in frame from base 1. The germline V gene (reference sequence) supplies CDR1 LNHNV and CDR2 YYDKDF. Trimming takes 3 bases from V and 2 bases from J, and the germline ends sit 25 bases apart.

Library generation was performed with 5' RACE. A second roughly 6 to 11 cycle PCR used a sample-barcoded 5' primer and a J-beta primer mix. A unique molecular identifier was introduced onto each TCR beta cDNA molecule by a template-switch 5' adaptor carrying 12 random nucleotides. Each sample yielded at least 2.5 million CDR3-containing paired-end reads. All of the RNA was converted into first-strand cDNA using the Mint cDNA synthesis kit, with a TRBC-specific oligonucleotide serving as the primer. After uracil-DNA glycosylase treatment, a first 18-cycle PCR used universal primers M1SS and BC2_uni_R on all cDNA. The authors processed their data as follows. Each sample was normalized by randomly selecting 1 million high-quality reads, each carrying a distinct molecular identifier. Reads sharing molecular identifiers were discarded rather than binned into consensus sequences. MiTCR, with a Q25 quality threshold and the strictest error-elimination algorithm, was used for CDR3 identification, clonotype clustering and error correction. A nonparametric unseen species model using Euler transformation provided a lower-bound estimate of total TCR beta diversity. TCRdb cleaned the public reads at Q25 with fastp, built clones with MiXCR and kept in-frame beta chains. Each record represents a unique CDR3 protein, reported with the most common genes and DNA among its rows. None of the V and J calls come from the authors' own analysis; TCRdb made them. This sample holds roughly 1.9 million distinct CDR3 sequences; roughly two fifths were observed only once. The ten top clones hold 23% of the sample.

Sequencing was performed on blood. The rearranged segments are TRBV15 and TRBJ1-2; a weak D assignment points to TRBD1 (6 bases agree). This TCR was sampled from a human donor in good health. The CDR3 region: CATSRDEWRGGRPNYGYTF. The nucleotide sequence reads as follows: TGTGCCACCAGCAGGGACGAGTGGCGGGGGGGGCGGCCGAACTATGGCTACACCTTC. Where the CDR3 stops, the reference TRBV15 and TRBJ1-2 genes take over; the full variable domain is DAMVIQNPRYQVTQFGKPVTLSCSQTLNHNVMYWYQQKSSQAPKLLFHYYDKDFNNEADTPDNFQSRRPNTSFCFLDIRSPGLGDTAMYLCATSRDEWRGGRPNYGYTFGSGTRLTVV.